The sample holds one count of the clone carrying this T cell receptor beta chain. This CDR3 has 14 amino acids. Germline assignment: CDR1 SGDLS and CDR2 YYNGEE. The ends were cut back, 3 bases at V and 6 bases at J, with 15 bases in the middle. This specimen belongs to a study of blood T cell repertoires in COVID-19. Study in general: Samples of COVID-19 (acute and convalescent) were obtained from the United States, Italy and Spain. In each case, the material was cDNA or gDNA derived from T cells, B-cell-depleted T cells, or PBMCs.

Per the authors' pipeline: Researchers report that nucleated cell counts were estimated from reference gene primer amplification. TCRdb's table, derived via immunoSEQ multiplex PCR, lists solely in-frame clones and lacks some. D and trimming were read from the DNA, whereas the V and J calls and clone size are those reported in that table. The data show about 28,000 clones, with around 72% seen just once and around a fifth held by the top ten. The sample was peripheral blood. The J gene is TRBJ1-2, the V gene TRBV9, with a tentative D call TRBD1 (6 bases). The receptor was isolated from a boy aged 2 to 10 with active or convalescent COVID-19. The chain's CDR3 is CASSAARGNNGYTF. The DNA of the CDR3 is TGTGCCAGCAGCGCGGCGAGGGGGAATAATGGCTACACCTTC.